The 16 T cell receptor beta chains listed next were all sequenced from one sample in a study of Ad26.COV2.S vaccination and SARS-CoV-2 variants. This table comes from immunoSEQ multiplex PCR, and its TCRdb copy is limited to in-frame clones, with some not included. The profile shows a few hundred thousand clones, roughly 90% of them singletons. Treatment indicated: 19 received Ad26.COV2.S at low or high dose, single or two shots; 5 received placebo; per-sample allocation not given. Repertoires come from day 63 after the first vaccine or placebo injection. This material consisted of peripheral blood, taken in a trial of Ad26.COV2.S vaccine versus placebo. These receptors all stem from a person between 18 and 60 years old who received the Ad26.COV2.S COVID-19 vaccine or a placebo.

V usage is TRBV3-1 (or the pseudogene TRBV3-2) and J usage is TRBJ1-5; maybe TRBD1 (6 bases). Germline V gene lookup returns CDR1 LGHDT and CDR2 YNNKEL (reference sequence). Trimming stripped 7 bases from V and 4 bases from J, with 11 bases between. This CDR3 region has 13 residues. The chain's CDR3 is CASTQGSNQPQHF. CDR3 DNA sequence: TGTGCCAGCACTCAGGGGTCTAATCAGCCCCAGCATTTT.

This chain links TRBV10-3 with TRBJ2-3, with D possibly being TRBD1 (5 bases). The CDR3 contains 14 residues. Per germline, CDR1 ENHRY and CDR2 SYGVKD. V lost 6 bases and J 6 bases, leaving 16 bases between the germline ends. In DNA form, the CDR3 reads TGTGCCATCAGCACGACAGTACTGGCGGATACGCAGTATTTT. It is translated as CAISTTVLADTQYF.

This chain uses TRBV5-1 with TRBJ2-3, with TRBD1 matching 7 bases. This CDR3 spans 17 amino acids. The trim removed 0 bases at V and 0 bases at J, leaving 7 bases unmatched. Germline lookup yields CDR1 SGHRS and CDR2 YFSETQ. As DNA, the CDR3 is TGCGCCAGCAGCTTGGAAATGAGGGGGCCAAGCACAGATACGCAGTATTTT. This translates into CASSLEMRGPSTDTQYF. The entire variable domain, with the rest obtained from reference TRBV5-1 and TRBJ2-3, is as follows: KAGVTQTPRYLIKTRGQQVTLSCSPISGHRSVSWYQQTPGQGLQFLFEYFSETQRNKGNFPGRFSGRQFSNSRSEMNVSTLELGDSALYLCASSLEMRGPSTDTQYFGPGTRLTVL.

The chain uses TRBV4-3 and TRBJ2-5; D uncertain. CDR1 is LGHNA, CDR2 YSLEER, per germline. This CDR3 is 14 amino acids long. V lost 3 bases and J 2 bases, leaving 10 bases between the germline ends. The CDR3 loop reads CASSQDLGQETQYF. The CDR3 DNA sequence: TGCGCCAGCAGCCAGGATTTGGGGCAAGAGACCCAGTACTTC.

The DNA of the CDR3 is TGTGCCACCAGTGATTCTGGGCGGGGGGCCCCCTACAATGAGCAGTTCTTC. Its protein product is CATSDSGRGAPYNEQFF. The chain uses TRBV24-1 and TRBJ2-1, with 8 nucleotides matching TRBD2. The V and J ends lost 2 bases and 2 bases, in that order; junction bases with no gene match: 7. This CDR3 region has 17 residues. CDR1 is KGHDR and CDR2 is SFDVKD in the germline V gene.

The chain combines TRBV10-3 with TRBJ1-6; 7 bases map to TRBD1. The J segment lost 10 bases and the V segment lost 3 bases, leaving 6 bases of the junction unmatched. The germline CDR1 and CDR2 sequences are ENHRY and SYGVKD. The CDR3 covers 14 residues. The CDR3 loop reads CAISEDREGSPLHF. The CDR3 DNA reads TGTGCCATCAGTGAAGACAGGGAGGGCTCACCCCTCCACTTT.

V and J are TRBV9 and TRBJ1-6, with 9 bases that match TRBD1. After removal of 4 bases from V and 7 bases from J, the junction contained 3 bases not matched to a gene. This CDR3 is 14 amino acids long. From germline, CDR1 is SGDLS and CDR2 YYNGEE. CDR3 region: CASSLTGGNSPLHF. DNA of the CDR3: TGTGCCAGCAGCCTAACAGGGGGCAATTCACCCCTCCACTTT.

The rearrangement links TRBV19 to TRBJ1-5; 7 bases are a match to TRBD1. V shed 4 bases and J 4 bases; nucleotides not matched to a gene: 4. This CDR3 is 14 amino acids long. Looked up from germline, CDR1 is LNHDA and CDR2 is SQIVND (reference sequence). The CDR3 spells CASSKGQLNQPQHF. Written as DNA, the CDR3 is TGTGCCAGTAGTAAGGGACAGCTAAATCAGCCCCAGCATTTT.

This chain joins TRBV2 and TRBJ1-5; tentative D call: TRBD1 (5 bases). Trimming cost V 3 bases and J 4 bases, with 10 bases left between them. CDR3 length equals 14 residues. The germline gives CDR1 SNHLY, CDR2 FYNNEI. The CDR3 loop reads CASSDGTPNQPQHF. The CDR3 coding sequence is TGTGCCAGCAGTGACGGGACCCCGAATCAGCCCCAGCATTTT.

This chain connects TRBV24-1 to TRBJ2-2; D is possibly TRBD2 (6 bases). The ends were cut back, 6 bases at V and 1 base at J, with 17 bases in the middle. The CDR3 has 17 amino acids. Germline CDR1 is KGHDR and CDR2 is SFDVKD. The CDR3 DNA is TGTGCCACCAGTTCCCCGCGGGAAAAACGGAACACCGGGGAGCTGTTTTTT. It is translated as CATSSPREKRNTGELFF.

The V and J genes are TRBV7-2 and TRBJ1-6; possibly TRBD1 for D (5 bases). The CDR3 loop spans 15 amino acids. CDR1 is SGHTA and CDR2 is FQGNSA in the germline V gene. Trimming pared 7 bases from V and 10 bases from J, leaving 20 bases between. The CDR3 DNA reads TGTGCCAGCAAACAGGCCTCTCCGCCGAGATCACCCCTCCACTTT. It yields the protein CASKQASPPRSPLHF.

This sequence joins TRBV28 and TRBJ2-7; tentatively, D is TRBD1 (6 bases). The CDR3 length is 13 residues. Germline CDR1 reads MDHEN; CDR2 reads SYDVKM. Trimming took off 3 bases at V and 6 bases at J, with 12 bases between the two ends. In DNA, the CDR3 is TGTGCCAGCAGTTTCAACAGGGAGCGCGAGCAGTACTTC. Residues: CASSFNREREQYF.

V usage is TRBV5-4 and J usage is TRBJ1-6, with D possibly TRBD1 on 6 matching bases. There are 16 residues in the CDR3. Germline V gene lookup returns CDR1 SGHNT and CDR2 YYREEE (reference sequence). The germline V and J ends were trimmed by 4 bases and 8 bases, with 19 bases remaining between them. This CDR3 is CASSREGGTWDSPLHF. CDR3 coding DNA: TGTGCCAGCAGCCGGGAGGGGGGTACGTGGGATTCACCCCTCCACTTT. Looking up the rest from reference TRBV5-4 and TRBJ1-6 gives the full variable domain: ETGVTQSPTHLIKTRGQQVTLRCSSQSGHNTVSWYQQALGQGPQFIFQYYREEENGRGNFPPRFSGLQFPNYSSELNVNALELDDSALYLCASSREGGTWDSPLHFGNGTRLTVT.

The rearrangement links TRBV7-9 to TRBJ1-1, with a weak D call TRBD1 (6 bases). The CDR3 runs 17 residues. Germline CDR1 is SEHNR and CDR2 is FQNEAQ (reference sequence). V gave up 5 bases and J gave up 4 bases, with 23 bases separating them. This CDR3 is CASSPFKGSRGGTEAFF. DNA of the CDR3: TGTGCCAGCAGCCCATTTAAAGGGTCCAGGGGTGGCACTGAAGCTTTCTTT.

A few counts support this clone. The rearrangement uses TRBV18 and TRBJ2-6; D remains unclear. There are 17 residues in the CDR3. V gave up 3 bases and J gave up 1 base, with 13 bases separating them. CDR1 is KGHSH and CDR2 is LQKENI in the germline V gene. The CDR3 DNA follows: TGTGCCAGCTCACCCGGCGGTCCCACTTCTGGGGCCAACGTCCTGACTTTC. This codes for CASSPGGPTSGANVLTF.

The chain employs TRBV15 and TRBJ1-5, with D unresolved. There are 13 residues in the CDR3. Trimming shortened V by 3 bases and J by 7 bases, and 10 bases separated the two germline ends. In germline, CDR1 is LNHNV, CDR2 YYDKDF (reference sequence). CDR3 DNA: TGTGCCACCAGCAGGGGAGAGGGACAGCCCCAGCATTTT. Protein product: CATSRGEGQPQHF.